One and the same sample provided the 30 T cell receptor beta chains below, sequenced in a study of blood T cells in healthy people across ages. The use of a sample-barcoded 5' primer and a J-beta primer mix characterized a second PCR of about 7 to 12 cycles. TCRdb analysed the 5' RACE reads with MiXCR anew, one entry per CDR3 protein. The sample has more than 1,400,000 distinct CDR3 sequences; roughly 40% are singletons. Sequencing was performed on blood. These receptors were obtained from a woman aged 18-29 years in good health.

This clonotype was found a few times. The CDR3 nucleotides are TGTGCCAGCAGCCAAGATGGCCTAGCGGGACCTGACAATGAGCAGTTCTTC. Amino acid sequence: CASSQDGLAGPDNEQFF. The chain employs TRBV3-1 and TRBJ2-1; the match to TRBD2 covers 9 bases. The CDR3 has 17 amino acids. Germline CDR1 reads LGHDT; CDR2 reads YNNKEL (reference sequence). Losses at the gene ends were 0 bases for V and 5 bases for J; bases not matched to a gene: 8.

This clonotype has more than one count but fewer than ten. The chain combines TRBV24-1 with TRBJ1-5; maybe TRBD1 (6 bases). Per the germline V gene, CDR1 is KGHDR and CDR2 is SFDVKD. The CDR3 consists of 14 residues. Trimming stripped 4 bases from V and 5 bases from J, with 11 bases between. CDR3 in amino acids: CATSDWDTDQPQHF. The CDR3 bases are TGTGCCACCAGTGACTGGGACACCGATCAGCCCCAGCATTTT.

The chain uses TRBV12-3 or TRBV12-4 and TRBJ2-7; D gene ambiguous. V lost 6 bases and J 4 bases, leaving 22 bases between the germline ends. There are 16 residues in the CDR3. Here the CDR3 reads CASRLERAGPRYEQYF. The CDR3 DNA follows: TGTGCCAGCAGGCTCGAAAGGGCTGGACCCCGGTACGAGCAGTACTTC.

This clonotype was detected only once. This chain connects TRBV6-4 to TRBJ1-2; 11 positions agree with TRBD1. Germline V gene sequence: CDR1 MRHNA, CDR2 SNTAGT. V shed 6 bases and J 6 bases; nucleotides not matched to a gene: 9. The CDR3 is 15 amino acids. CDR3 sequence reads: CASSISDRGLDGYTF. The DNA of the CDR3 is TGTGCCAGCAGCATTTCGGACAGGGGGCTCGATGGCTACACCTTC.

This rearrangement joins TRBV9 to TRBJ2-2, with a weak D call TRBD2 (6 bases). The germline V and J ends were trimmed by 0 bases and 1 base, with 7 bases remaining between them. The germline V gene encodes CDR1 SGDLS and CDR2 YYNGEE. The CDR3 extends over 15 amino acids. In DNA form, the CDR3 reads TGTGCCAGCAGCGTAGCGCGGGGGAACACCGGGGAGCTGTTTTTT. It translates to CASSVARGNTGELFF. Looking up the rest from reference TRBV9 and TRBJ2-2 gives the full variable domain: DSGVTQTPKHLITATGQRVTLRCSPRSGDLSVYWYQQSLDQGLQFLIQYYNGEERAKGNILERFSAQQFPDLHSELNLSSLELGDSALYFCASSVARGNTGELFFGEGSRLTVL.

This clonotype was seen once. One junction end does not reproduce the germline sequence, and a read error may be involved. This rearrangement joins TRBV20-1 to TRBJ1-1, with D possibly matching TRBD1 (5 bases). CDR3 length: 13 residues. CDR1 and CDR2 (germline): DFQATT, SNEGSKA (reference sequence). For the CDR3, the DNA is TGCAGTGCTCCAGACAGTCTGAACACTGCAGCTTTCTTT. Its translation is CSAPDSLNTAAFF.

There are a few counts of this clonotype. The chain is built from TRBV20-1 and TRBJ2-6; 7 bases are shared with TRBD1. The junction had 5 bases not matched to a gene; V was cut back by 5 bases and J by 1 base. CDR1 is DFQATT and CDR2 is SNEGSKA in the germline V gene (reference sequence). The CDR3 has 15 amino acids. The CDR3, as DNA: TGCAGTGCTTACCGACAGGGATCTGGGGCCAACGTCCTGACTTTC. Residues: CSAYRQGSGANVLTF.

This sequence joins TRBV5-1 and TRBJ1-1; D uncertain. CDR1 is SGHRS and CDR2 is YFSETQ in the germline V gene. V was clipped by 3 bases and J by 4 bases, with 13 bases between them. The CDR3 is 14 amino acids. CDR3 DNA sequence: TGCGCCAGCAGCTCGGGGAAAGTTTCCACTGAAGCTTTCTTT. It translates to CASSSGKVSTEAFF. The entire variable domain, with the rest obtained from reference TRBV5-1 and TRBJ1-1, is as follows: KAGVTQTPRYLIKTRGQQVTLSCSPISGHRSVSWYQQTPGQGLQFLFEYFSETQRNKGNFPGRFSGRQFSNSRSEMNVSTLELGDSALYLCASSSGKVSTEAFFGQGTRLTVV.

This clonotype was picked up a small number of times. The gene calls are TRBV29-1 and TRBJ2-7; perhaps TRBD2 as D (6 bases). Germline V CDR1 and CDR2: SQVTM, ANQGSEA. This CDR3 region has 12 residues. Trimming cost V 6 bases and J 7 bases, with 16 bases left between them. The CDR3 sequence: CSVPISGAEQYF. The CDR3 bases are TGCAGCGTCCCCATTAGCGGCGCTGAGCAGTACTTC.

CDR3 in amino acids: CSADPLGDMGDGAYEQYF. The CDR3 nucleotides are TGCAGTGCAGACCCCCTCGGGGATATGGGGGATGGAGCATACGAGCAGTACTTC. The rearrangement uses TRBV20-1 and TRBJ2-7; the D call may be TRBD1 or TRBD2 (5 bases each). This CDR3 region has 18 residues. The germline V and J ends were trimmed by 6 bases and 4 bases, with 31 bases remaining between them. Germline V CDR1 and CDR2: DFQATT, SNEGSKA (reference sequence).

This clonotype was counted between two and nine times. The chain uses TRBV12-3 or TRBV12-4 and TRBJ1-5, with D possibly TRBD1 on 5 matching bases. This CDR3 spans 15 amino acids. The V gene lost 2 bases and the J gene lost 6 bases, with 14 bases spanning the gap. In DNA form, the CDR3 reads TGTGCCAGCAGTTTAAGAGGTCAGGGAAGTCAGCCCCAGCATTTT. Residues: CASSLRGQGSQPQHF.

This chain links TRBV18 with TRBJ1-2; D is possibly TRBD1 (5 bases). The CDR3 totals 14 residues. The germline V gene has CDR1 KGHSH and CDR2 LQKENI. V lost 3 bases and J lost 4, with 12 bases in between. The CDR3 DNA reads TGTGCCAGCTCACCTCAGACAGACTCCTATGGCTACACCTTC. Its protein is CASSPQTDSYGYTF.

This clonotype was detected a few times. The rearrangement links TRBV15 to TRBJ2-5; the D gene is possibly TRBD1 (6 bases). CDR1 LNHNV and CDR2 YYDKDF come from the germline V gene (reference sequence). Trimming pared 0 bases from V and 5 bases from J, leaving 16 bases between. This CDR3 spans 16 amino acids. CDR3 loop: CATSRDLWSGVETQYF. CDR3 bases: TGTGCCACCAGCAGAGATCTCTGGTCAGGGGTTGAGACCCAGTACTTC. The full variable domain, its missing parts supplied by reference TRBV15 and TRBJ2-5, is DAMVIQNPRYQVTQFGKPVTLSCSQTLNHNVMYWYQQKSSQAPKLLFHYYDKDFNNEADTPDNFQSRRPNTSFCFLDIRSPGLGDTAMYLCATSRDLWSGVETQYFGPGTRLLVL.

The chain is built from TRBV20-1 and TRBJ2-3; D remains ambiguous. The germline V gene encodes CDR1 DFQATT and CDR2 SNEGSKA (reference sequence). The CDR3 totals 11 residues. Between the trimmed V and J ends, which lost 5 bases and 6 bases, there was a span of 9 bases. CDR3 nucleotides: TGCAGTGCTGCGCTGGGTGATACGCAGTATTTT. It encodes CSAALGDTQYF.

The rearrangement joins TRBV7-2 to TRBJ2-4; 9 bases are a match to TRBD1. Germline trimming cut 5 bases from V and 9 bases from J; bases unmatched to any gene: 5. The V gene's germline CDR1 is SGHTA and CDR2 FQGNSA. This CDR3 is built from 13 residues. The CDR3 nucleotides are TGTGCCAGCAGCGAGGGACAGGGTCGCATTCAGTACTTC. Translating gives CASSEGQGRIQYF.

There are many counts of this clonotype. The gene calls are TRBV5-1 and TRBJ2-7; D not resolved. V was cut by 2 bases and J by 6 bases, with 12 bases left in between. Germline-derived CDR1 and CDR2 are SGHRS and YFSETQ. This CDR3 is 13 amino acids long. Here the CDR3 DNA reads TGCGCCAGCAGCTTCCCAGGATACCTCGAGCAGTACTTC. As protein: CASSFPGYLEQYF.

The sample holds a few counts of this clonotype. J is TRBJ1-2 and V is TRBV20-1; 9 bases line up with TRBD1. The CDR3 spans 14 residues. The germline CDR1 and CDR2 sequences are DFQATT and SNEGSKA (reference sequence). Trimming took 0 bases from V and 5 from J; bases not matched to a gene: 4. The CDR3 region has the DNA TGCAGTGCTAGAGATCCGGACAGGGGATATGGCTACACCTTC. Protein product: CSARDPDRGYGYTF.

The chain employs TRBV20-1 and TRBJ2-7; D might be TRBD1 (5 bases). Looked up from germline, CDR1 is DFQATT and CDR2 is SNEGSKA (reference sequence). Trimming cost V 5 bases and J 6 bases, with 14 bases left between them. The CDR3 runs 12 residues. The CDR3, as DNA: TGCAGTGCTTCCGGTCCAGGGTGCGAGCAGTACTTC. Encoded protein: CSASGPGCEQYF.

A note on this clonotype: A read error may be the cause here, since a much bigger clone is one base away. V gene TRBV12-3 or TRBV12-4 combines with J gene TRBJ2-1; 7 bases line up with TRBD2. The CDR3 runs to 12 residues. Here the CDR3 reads CVSSKNLAAQFF. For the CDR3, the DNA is TGTGTCAGCAGTAAAAATCTAGCGGCGCAGTTCTTC.

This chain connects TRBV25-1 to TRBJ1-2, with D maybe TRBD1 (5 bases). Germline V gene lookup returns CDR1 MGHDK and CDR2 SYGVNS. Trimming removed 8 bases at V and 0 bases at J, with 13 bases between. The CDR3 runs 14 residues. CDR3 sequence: CASWSGAANYGYTF. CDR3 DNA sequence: TGTGCCAGCTGGAGTGGGGCTGCTAACTATGGCTACACCTTC.

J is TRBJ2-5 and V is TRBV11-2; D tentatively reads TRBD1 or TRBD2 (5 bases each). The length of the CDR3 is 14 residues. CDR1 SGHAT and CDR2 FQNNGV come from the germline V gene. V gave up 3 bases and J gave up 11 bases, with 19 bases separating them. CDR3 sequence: CASSFSGPRDGQYF. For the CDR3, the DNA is TGTGCCAGCAGCTTCAGTGGCCCCAGGGACGGGCAGTACTTC.

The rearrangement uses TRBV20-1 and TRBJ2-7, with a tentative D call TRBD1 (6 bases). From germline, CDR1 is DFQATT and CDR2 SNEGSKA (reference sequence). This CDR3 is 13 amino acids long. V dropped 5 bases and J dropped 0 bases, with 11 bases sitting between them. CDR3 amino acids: CSALDSSSYEQYF. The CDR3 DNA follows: TGCAGTGCTTTGGACAGTAGCTCCTACGAGCAGTACTTC.

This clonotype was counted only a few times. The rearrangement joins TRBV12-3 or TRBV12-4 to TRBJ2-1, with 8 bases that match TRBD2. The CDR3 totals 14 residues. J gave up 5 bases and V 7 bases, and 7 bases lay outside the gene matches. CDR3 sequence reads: CASISRGGNNEQFF. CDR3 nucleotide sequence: TGTGCCAGCATCTCCCGGGGGGGGAACAATGAGCAGTTCTTC.

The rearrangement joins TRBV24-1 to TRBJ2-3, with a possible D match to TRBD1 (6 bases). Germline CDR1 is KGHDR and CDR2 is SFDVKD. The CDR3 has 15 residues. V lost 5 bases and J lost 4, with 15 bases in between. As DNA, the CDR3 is TGTGCCACCAGTGGCGGCCAGGGGTCTGCAGATACGCAGTATTTT. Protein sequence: CATSGGQGSADTQYF.

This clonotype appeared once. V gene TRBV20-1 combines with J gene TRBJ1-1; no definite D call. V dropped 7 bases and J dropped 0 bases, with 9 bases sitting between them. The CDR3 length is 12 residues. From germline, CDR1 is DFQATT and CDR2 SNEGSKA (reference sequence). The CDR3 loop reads CSVLVMNTEAFF. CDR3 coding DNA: TGCAGTGTTCTGGTCATGAACACTGAAGCTTTCTTT.

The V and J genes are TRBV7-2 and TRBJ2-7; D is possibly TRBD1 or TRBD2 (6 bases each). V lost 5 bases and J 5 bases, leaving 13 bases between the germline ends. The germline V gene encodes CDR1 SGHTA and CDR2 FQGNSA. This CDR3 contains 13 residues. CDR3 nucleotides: TGTGCCAGCAGCAAACTGAGGGGGGACGAGCAGTACTTC. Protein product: CASSKLRGDEQYF.

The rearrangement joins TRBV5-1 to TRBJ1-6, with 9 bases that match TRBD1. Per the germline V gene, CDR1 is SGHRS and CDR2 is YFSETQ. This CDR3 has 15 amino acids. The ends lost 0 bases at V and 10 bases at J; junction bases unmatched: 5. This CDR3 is CASSLGDREASPLHF. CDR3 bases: TGCGCCAGCAGCTTGGGGGACAGGGAGGCATCACCCCTCCACTTT.

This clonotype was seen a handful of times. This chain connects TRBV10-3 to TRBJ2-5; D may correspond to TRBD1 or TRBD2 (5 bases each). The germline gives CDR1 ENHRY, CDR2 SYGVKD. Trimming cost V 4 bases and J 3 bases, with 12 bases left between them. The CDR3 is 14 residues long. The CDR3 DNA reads TGTGCCATCAGTGCGGGACCCGGGAAAGAGACCCAGTACTTC. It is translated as CAISAGPGKETQYF.

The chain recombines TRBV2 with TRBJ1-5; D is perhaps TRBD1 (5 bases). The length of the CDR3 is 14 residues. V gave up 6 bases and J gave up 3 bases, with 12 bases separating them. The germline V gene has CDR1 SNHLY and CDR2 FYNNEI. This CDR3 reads CASSPTVNNQPQHF. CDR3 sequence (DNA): TGTGCCAGCAGCCCGACAGTAAACAATCAGCCCCAGCATTTT.

CDR3 coding DNA: TGTGCCACCAGTGATTGGCCCCGAGGGGACCGGAACACCGGGGAGCTGTTTTTT. Protein product: CATSDWPRGDRNTGELFF. The rearrangement links TRBV24-1 to TRBJ2-2; D is possibly TRBD1 or TRBD2 (5 bases each). The CDR3 covers 18 residues. Between the trimmed V and J ends, which lost 2 bases and 1 base, there was a span of 16 bases. CDR1 and CDR2 from the germline V gene are KGHDR and SFDVKD.